Shown below are 25 T cell receptor beta chains from a single sample sequenced in a study of radiotherapy plus CTLA-4 blockade in lung cancer. Assay used: immunoSEQ multiplex PCR; TCRdb lists only in-frame clones, some missing. The table lists some 51,000 clones, 70% to 80% of them singletons, with 8.5% to 9% in the top ten. Sample: peripheral blood, taken from a patient treated with radiotherapy plus ipilimumab. All receptors come from a human donor with non-small cell lung cancer who had a complete response to radiotherapy plus ipilimumab.

The V call is TRBV12-5, the J call TRBJ2-1; 11 nucleotides match TRBD2. CDR1 and CDR2 (germline): LGHNT, FRNRAP. The CDR3 consists of 17 residues. The junction had 14 bases not matched to a gene; V was cut back by 7 bases and J by 6 bases. CDR3: CASVYNGASGGSNEQFF. CDR3 sequence (DNA): TGTGCTAGTGTCTACAATGGGGCTAGCGGGGGGAGCAATGAGCAGTTCTTC.

The rearrangement links TRBV7-9 to TRBJ1-5; 8 bases agree with TRBD1. Germline V gene data show CDR1 as SEHNR and CDR2 as FQNEAQ (reference sequence). V was clipped by 6 bases and J by 4 bases; unmatched bases: 8. This CDR3 contains 15 residues. Written as DNA, the CDR3 is TGTGCCAGCAGTTTCGACAGGGGTCCAAATCAGCCCCAGCATTTT. Encoded protein: CASSFDRGPNQPQHF. The complete variable domain, with remaining parts taken from reference TRBV7-9 and TRBJ1-5, reads DTGVSQNPRHKITKRGQNVTFRCDPISEHNRLYWYRQTLGQGPEFLTYFQNEAQLEKSRLLSDRFSAERPKGSFSTLEIQRTEQGDSAMYLCASSFDRGPNQPQHFGDGTRLSIL.

The chain couples TRBV7-9 to TRBJ1-2; no clear D gene. CDR1 SEHNR and CDR2 FQNEAQ come from the germline V gene (reference sequence). Trimming cost V 1 base and J 8 bases, with 5 bases left between them. The length of the CDR3 is 11 residues. The CDR3 spells CASSLVEGYTF. The CDR3 bases are TGTGCCAGCAGCTTAGTGGAGGGCTACACCTTC.

The V gene is TRBV2, the J gene TRBJ2-7, with D perhaps matching TRBD2 (6 bases). CDR1 SNHLY and CDR2 FYNNEI come from the germline V gene. V was cut by 6 bases and J by 0 bases, with 15 bases left in between. The CDR3 consists of 15 residues. CDR3 DNA: TGTGCCAGCAGGGGGGGAGACATTATCTCCTACGAGCAGTACGTC. This translates into CASRGGDIISYEQYV.

This clone appeared a few times. DNA for the CDR3: TGTGCCATCAGTGATTTCGGACAGAACTATGGCTACACCTTC. Amino acids: CAISDFGQNYGYTF. The chain has TRBV10-3 and TRBJ1-2, with a possible D match to TRBD1 (6 bases). V was pared by 3 bases and J by 2 bases, with 10 bases between. The CDR3 has 14 residues. CDR1 is ENHRY, CDR2 SYGVKD, per germline.

This chain connects TRBV27 to TRBJ1-1; the D gene is possibly TRBD1 (5 bases). CDR3 length equals 14 residues. Germline CDR1 and CDR2: MNHEY and SMNVEV (reference sequence). The germline V and J ends were trimmed by 5 bases and 5 bases, with 15 bases remaining between them. Here the CDR3 reads CASSPGGGWTEAFF. The CDR3 nucleotides read TGTGCCAGCAGTCCCGGCGGGGGGTGGACTGAAGCTTTCTTT.

This chain links TRBV5-1 with TRBJ1-6; D gene uncertain. Germline-derived CDR1 and CDR2 are SGHRS and YFSETQ. The CDR3 loop spans 14 amino acids. With 1 base removed from V and 5 bases from J, the gap between germline ends came to 7 bases. CDR3 sequence (DNA): TGCGCCAGCAGCTTGAACACTAATAATTCACCCCTCCACTTT. Residues: CASSLNTNNSPLHF.

The gene calls are TRBV2 and TRBJ2-5, with D perhaps TRBD2 (6 bases). CDR3 length equals 15 residues. V lost 2 bases to trimming and J lost 4 bases, with 14 bases between them. CDR1 is SNHLY and CDR2 is FYNNEI in the germline V gene. The CDR3 reads CASSEQGRGTETQYF. The DNA of the CDR3 is TGTGCCAGCAGTGAACAGGGACGGGGGACAGAGACCCAGTACTTC. The full variable domain, rest sourced from reference TRBV2 and TRBJ2-5, is EPEVTQTPSHQVTQMGQEVILRCVPISNHLYFYWYRQILGQKVEFLVSFYNNEISEKSEIFDDQFSVERPDGSNFTLKIRSTKLEDSAMYFCASSEQGRGTETQYFGPGTRLLVL.

The rearrangement uses TRBV7-6 and TRBJ1-3; D is undetermined. Trimming cost V 7 bases and J 4 bases, with 17 bases left between them. This CDR3 contains 15 residues. The germline V gene has CDR1 SGHVS and CDR2 FNYEAQ. The CDR3 coding sequence is TGTGCCAGCACCCCCGAGGCGGGTGAAGGAAACACCATATATTTT. It codes for CASTPEAGEGNTIYF.

The rearrangement joins TRBV30 to TRBJ2-2; 8 bases map to TRBD1. V gave up 0 bases and J gave up 6 bases; unmatched junction bases: 9. The CDR3 sequence is 16 residues long. CDR1 is GTSNPN and CDR2 is SVGIG in the germline V gene (reference sequence). CDR3 sequence reads: CAWSVRRTGFPGELFF. The CDR3 bases are TGTGCCTGGAGTGTACGAAGGACAGGGTTTCCCGGGGAGCTGTTTTTT.

This clone was seen a single time. V usage is TRBV28 and J usage is TRBJ1-2; D possibly corresponds to TRBD1 (6 bases). Germline CDR1 MDHEN, CDR2 SYDVKM. Trimming removed 7 bases at V and 5 bases at J, with 14 bases between. The CDR3 loop spans 13 amino acids. CDR3 sequence (DNA): TGTGCCAGCACCCCCGGGAGGGGGTATGGCTACACCTTC. This gives the protein CASTPGRGYGYTF.

This clone has a handful of counts. The rearrangement joins TRBV18 to TRBJ2-3, with 8 positions matching TRBD2. This CDR3 spans 15 amino acids. V shed 4 bases and J 1 base; nucleotides not matched to a gene: 4. Germline V lookup: CDR1 KGHSH, CDR2 LQKENI. The CDR3 reads CASSRSGVGTDTQYF. DNA for the CDR3: TGTGCCAGCTCACGTAGCGGGGTTGGCACAGATACGCAGTATTTT.

The chain joins TRBV18 to TRBJ1-2, with 10 bases fitting TRBD1. Unmatched junction bases numbered 11, after V lost 1 base and J lost 0 bases. The germline V gene has CDR1 KGHSH and CDR2 LQKENI. This CDR3 is built from 19 residues. The CDR3, as DNA: TGTGCCAGCTCACCACTGGAGCCGGGACAGGGGCTAGCTAACTATGGCTACACCTTC. It yields the protein CASSPLEPGQGLANYGYTF.

A few counts support this clone. The J gene is TRBJ2-2, the V gene TRBV9; possible D gene TRBD1, 6 bases. The CDR3 loop spans 15 amino acids. Germline values: CDR1 SGDLS, CDR2 YYNGEE. V shed 4 bases and J shed 0 bases, with 10 bases lying between them. DNA for the CDR3: TGTGCCAGCAGCCCCCGGGACACGAACACCGGGGAGCTGTTTTTT. Translating gives CASSPRDTNTGELFF.

This chain connects TRBV30 to TRBJ1-1; weak D call: TRBD1 (6 bases). Trimming removed 0 bases at V and 0 bases at J, with 11 bases between. Per germline, CDR1 GTSNPN and CDR2 SVGIG (reference sequence). CDR3 length: 15 residues. In nucleotides, the CDR3 is TGTGCCTGGAGTGTAAAGGGACACCTGAACACTGAAGCTTTCTTT. Protein sequence: CAWSVKGHLNTEAFF. The variable domain in full, completed from reference TRBV30 and TRBJ1-1, reads SQTIHQWPATLVQPVGSPLSLECTVEGTSNPNLYWYRQAAGRGLQLLFYSVGIGQISSEVPQNLSASRPQDRQFILSSKKLLLSDSGFYLCAWSVKGHLNTEAFFGQGTRLTVV.

The V gene is TRBV14, the J gene TRBJ2-5, with a tentative D call TRBD2 (7 bases). There are 16 residues in the CDR3. V was clipped by 0 bases and J by 4 bases, with 15 bases between them. Germline CDR1 reads SGHDN; CDR2 reads FVKESK. DNA for the CDR3: TGTGCCAGCAGCCAAGAGGGGGGGGCGGCTGGAGAGACCCAGTACTTC. This codes for CASSQEGGAAGETQYF. Using reference TRBV14 and TRBJ2-5 for the parts outside the CDR3, the full variable domain is EAGVTQFPSHSVIEKGQTVTLRCDPISGHDNLYWYRRVMGKEIKFLLHFVKESKQDESGMPNNRFLAERTGGTYSTLKVQPAELEDSGVYFCASSQEGGAAGETQYFGPGTRLLVL.

The chain recombines TRBV7-6 with TRBJ2-5; 11 nucleotides align to TRBD2. CDR3 size: 16 residues. V shed 6 bases, J shed 0 bases, and the junction held 6 bases outside the gene matches. Germline CDR1 is SGHVS and CDR2 is FNYEAQ. The CDR3 here is CASRPTSGSNQETQYF. The CDR3 nucleotides read TGTGCCAGCAGGCCTACTAGCGGGAGTAACCAAGAGACCCAGTACTTC.

This sequence joins TRBV5-1 and TRBJ2-5; 9 positions agree with TRBD1. Germline CDR1 and CDR2: SGHRS and YFSETQ. This CDR3 has 14 amino acids. J was trimmed by 6 bases and V by 3 bases; bases with no gene match: 6. CDR3 DNA: TGCGCCAGCAGCTCCGGGACAGGGCTGCAGACCCAGTACTTC. Translating gives CASSSGTGLQTQYF.

The V gene is TRBV4-1, the J gene TRBJ2-1, with TRBD2 identical over 10 bases. Germline V gene data show CDR1 as MGHRA and CDR2 as YSYEKL. The CDR3 has 16 residues. V shed 6 bases, J shed 7 bases, and the junction held 12 bases outside the gene matches. CDR3 protein: CASRPTGAGGRNEQFF. As DNA, the CDR3 is TGCGCCAGCAGACCTACGGGAGCGGGGGGGCGGAATGAGCAGTTCTTC.

The chain employs TRBV6-5 and TRBJ1-3; 7 bases are shared with TRBD1. There are 14 residues in the CDR3. The germline CDR1 and CDR2 sequences are MNHEY and SVGAGI. The V and J ends lost 8 bases and 4 bases, in that order; junction bases with no gene match: 8. The CDR3 spells CASGGQAVGNTIYF. For the CDR3, the DNA is TGTGCCAGCGGTGGACAGGCGGTGGGAAACACCATATATTTT.

V and J are TRBV6-5 and TRBJ1-4; D not resolved. The CDR3 length is 16 residues. V shed 2 bases and J shed 2 bases, with 12 bases lying between them. Germline CDR1 and CDR2: MNHEY and SVGAGI. CDR3 in amino acids: CASSYGGRTTNEKLFF. CDR3 coding DNA: TGTGCCAGCAGTTACGGAGGGAGAACGACTAATGAAAAACTGTTTTTT.

The V and J genes are TRBV2 and TRBJ1-4, with D unclear. Germline V CDR1 and CDR2: SNHLY, FYNNEI. This CDR3 region has 13 residues. V was trimmed by 6 bases and J by 7 bases, leaving 12 bases between them. The CDR3 spells CASSLRVGEKLFF. The DNA of the CDR3 is TGTGCCAGCAGCCTCCGGGTGGGTGAAAAACTGTTTTTT.

The chain uses TRBV6-5 and TRBJ1-5; D call uncertain. Between the trimmed V and J ends, which lost 6 bases and 0 bases, there was a span of 9 bases. CDR3 length: 14 residues. The germline V gene encodes CDR1 MNHEY and CDR2 SVGAGI. DNA of the CDR3: TGTGCCAGCAGACGTCGAGATAGCAATCAGCCCCAGCATTTT. The encoded protein is CASRRRDSNQPQHF.

This clone appeared a single time. This same CDR3 is encoded by further DNA sequences in the sample. The chain uses TRBV18 and TRBJ2-1, with D perhaps TRBD1 (6 bases). The germline V gene encodes CDR1 KGHSH and CDR2 LQKENI. V lost 4 bases to trimming and J lost 2 bases, with 9 bases between them. This CDR3 is built from 14 residues. As DNA, the CDR3 is TGTGCCAGCTCACAAGGGGGTACCTACAATGAGCAGTTCTTC. Residues: CASSQGGTYNEQFF.

V gene TRBV9 combines with J gene TRBJ2-2; no clear D. The CDR3 runs to 14 residues. Between the trimmed V and J ends, which lost 4 bases and 5 bases, there was a span of 12 bases. From germline, CDR1 is SGDLS and CDR2 YYNGEE. The CDR3, as DNA: TGTGCCAGCAGCCCAAGACACGCTACCGGGGAGCTGTTTTTT. Its translation is CASSPRHATGELFF.